This TCR beta chain stems from a study of beta chain features in type 1 diabetes. With 5 bases removed from V and 3 bases from J, the gap between germline ends came to 8 bases. This CDR3 has 13 residues. CDR1 and CDR2 (germline): SGHTA, FQGNSA. Expressed TCRB transcripts were sequenced because the entire RNA isolate underwent reverse transcription. The method was immunoSEQ multiplex PCR; TCRdb's version includes in-frame clones alone and lacks a portion of them. The sample yields some 270,000 clones, 13% to 15% seen once. This receptor was obtained from a woman aged 35 to 49 in good health. The J gene is TRBJ1-3, the V gene TRBV7-2; tentative D call: TRBD1 (5 bases). The sequenced sample was naive CD4+ T cells from blood. The DNA of the CDR3 is TGTGCCAGCAGCCCAGGGATTGGAAACACCATATATTTT. It yields the protein CASSPGIGNTIYF.